This is a list of T cell receptor beta chains from one sample in a study of T cells expressing NK-cell markers. TCRdb re-called the 5' RACE reads, yielding one record per CDR3 amino acid sequence without DNA. Across around 110,000 distinct CDR3 sequences, the top ten clones capture roughly 18% of the sample. The sequencing input was blood T cells: a sorted CD56 or NKG2C T cell subset, CD4+ or CD8+ T cells, or bulk PBMC T cells (not recorded which). These receptors all come from a woman aged 18-70 years in good health. The CDR3 runs from the conserved cysteine through the conserved F or W. Fields, in order: V gene, J gene, CDR3 protein.

TRBV24-1	TRBJ2-2	CATSDLGSGELFF
TRBV12-3/TRBV12-4	TRBJ2-7	CASSPLGSYEQYF
TRBV21-1	TRBJ2-3	CASSKEGRTAQYF
TRBV5-8	TRBJ1-2	CASSLKGQALYGYTF
TRBV12-3/TRBV12-4	TRBJ1-1	CAISTGGGTEAFF
TRBV29-1	TRBJ2-4	CSVEASGGTWNIQYF
TRBV6-5	TRBJ2-1	CASSYSMDYNEQFF
TRBV29-1	TRBJ1-1	CSALGTDEGMNTEAFF
TRBV28	TRBJ1-2	CASSRGTVAPWGYTF
TRBV12-3/TRBV12-4	TRBJ1-1	CASRNEVNTEAFF
TRBV27	TRBJ2-7	CASTWASGDSYEQYF
TRBV29-1	TRBJ2-3	CSVGKQGSTDTQYF
TRBV5-4	TRBJ2-7	CASSGGLGDEQYF
TRBV4-3	TRBJ2-1	CASSQGSGSGSFDEQFF
TRBV4-2	TRBJ1-5	CASSQEEGAGNQPQHF
TRBV7-2	TRBJ1-1	CASSLGQGVEAFF
TRBV7-2	TRBJ2-1	CASSPAGDRASNEQFF
TRBV4-2	TRBJ2-1	CASSPRGPGQGSDEQFF
TRBV7-9	TRBJ2-3	CASSPLYGGDTDTQYF
TRBV29-1	TRBJ2-1	CSVEQRAGAYNEQFF
TRBV27	TRBJ2-1	CASSTRGGGSYNEQFF
TRBV27	TRBJ2-1	CASSLPGFASFF
TRBV2	TRBJ2-2	CASSGGAGTGELFF
TRBV14	TRBJ1-1	CASSPGGAEAFF
TRBV7-2	TRBJ2-1	CASSFKGDNEQFF
TRBV5-1	TRBJ2-2	CASSLVEGAGELFF
TRBV28	TRBJ2-7	CASSFRGRLSYEQYF
TRBV6-4	TRBJ2-1	CASSPGTGGDYNEQFF
TRBV6-2/TRBV6-3	TRBJ2-7	CASSYSSGGAYEQYF
TRBV5-1	TRBJ2-3	CASTAKGATDTQYF
TRBV19	TRBJ1-1	CASTTGALMNTEAFF
TRBV7-2	TRBJ2-1	CASSPTRYYNEQFF
TRBV4-3	TRBJ2-1	CASSQKTSGRYYEQFF
TRBV3-1	TRBJ2-3	CASSRESGDTQYF
TRBV28	TRBJ2-5	CASSSTSGSSGETQYF
TRBV6-2/TRBV6-3	TRBJ2-5	CASSYGWDEINQETQYF
TRBV7-8	TRBJ2-7	CASSLATSGESSYEQYF
TRBV6-2/TRBV6-3	TRBJ2-7	CASGREYLVYEQYF
TRBV9	TRBJ2-1	CASSVAQQYNEQFF
TRBV4-1	TRBJ1-5	CASSQDGGFPLNQPQHF
TRBV7-3	TRBJ2-2	CASSPDRPGGTGELFF
TRBV6-2/TRBV6-3	TRBJ2-1	CASDDRDYNEQFF
TRBV5-6	TRBJ1-2	CASSLGEGSYGYTF
TRBV12-3/TRBV12-4	TRBJ2-3	CASSALTGVRTDTQYF
TRBV9	TRBJ1-6	CASSGGSDSPPHF
TRBV7-8	TRBJ2-1	CASSLARGGLSSYNEQFF
TRBV9	TRBJ2-1	CASGPPTGGHEQFF
TRBV11-2	TRBJ2-1	CASWGFPGLVPFF
TRBV20-1	TRBJ2-1	CSARDLRGVEQFF
TRBV27	TRBJ1-2	CASSPSGYGYTF
TRBV7-9	TRBJ1-1	CASSPLRRAEAFF